The subject of this entry is one T cell receptor (beta chain). Antigen specificity is unknown. This sample was included in a study of shared clonotypes between healthy human individuals. About the research overall: The cohort had a couple of women and a few men, ages 18 to 49.

Overall study findings and caveats: Between a handful of donors, naive CD4 clonotypes were shared at a level of approximately 5%.

Running of the assay took place at deep level. Data came from immunoSEQ multiplex PCR; TCRdb stores just in-frame clones and leaves some out. The sample has fewer than 200,000 clones, over 85% seen once. The germline V gene has CDR1 SGHRS and CDR2 YFSETQ. There are 15 residues in the CDR3. The junction had 18 bases not matched to a gene; V was cut back by 5 bases and J by 12 bases. The receptor's source is a woman between 25 and 40 years old in good health. The sequenced sample was naive CD4+ T cells sorted from blood. Sample subset: CD45RA+ positively selected. V is TRBV5-1 and J is TRBJ2-7; 9 bases agree with TRBD2. CDR3 amino acids: CASRKNILTSGIPYF. Written as DNA, the CDR3 is TGCGCCAGCAGAAAAAATATATTGACTAGCGGAATCCCGTACTTC.